The clone carrying this T cell receptor (beta chain) came up a few times. Its antigen is not identified. The source of the sample is a study of beta chain features in type 1 diabetes. Whole-study results and caveats: Shortening that was moderate but significant affected the TCRB CDR3s of Type 1 diabetes patients in all four CD4+ subsets. Junctions at VDJ sites from type 1 diabetes patients had fewer insertions and more deletions. When cDNA is sequenced, cells with high TCR expression could be over-represented.

Expressed TCRB transcripts were sequenced because the isolated RNA had all been reverse transcribed beforehand. Libraries were prepared by immunoSEQ multiplex PCR; TCRdb keeps only in-frame clonotypes and omits some of them. Of over 500,000 clones listed, roughly 15% are singletons. The sequence came from a man younger than 35 in good health. Sequencing used naive CD4+ T cells from blood.

The CDR3, as DNA: TGTGCCAGCAGCGTAGGGAGTCTGGCACAAGAGACCCAGTACTTC. It yields the protein CASSVGSLAQETQYF. The chain has TRBV7-9 and TRBJ2-5, with D possibly being TRBD2 (5 bases). V was shortened by 5 bases and J by 2 bases, with 15 bases between the two germline ends. The CDR3 spans 15 residues. CDR1 is SEHNR and CDR2 is FQNEAQ in the germline V gene (reference sequence). Full variable domain (missing parts from reference TRBV7-9 and TRBJ2-5): DTGVSQNPRHKITKRGQNVTFRCDPISEHNRLYWYRQTLGQGPEFLTYFQNEAQLEKSRLLSDRFSAERPKGSFSTLEIQRTEQGDSAMYLCASSVGSLAQETQYFGPGTRLLVL.